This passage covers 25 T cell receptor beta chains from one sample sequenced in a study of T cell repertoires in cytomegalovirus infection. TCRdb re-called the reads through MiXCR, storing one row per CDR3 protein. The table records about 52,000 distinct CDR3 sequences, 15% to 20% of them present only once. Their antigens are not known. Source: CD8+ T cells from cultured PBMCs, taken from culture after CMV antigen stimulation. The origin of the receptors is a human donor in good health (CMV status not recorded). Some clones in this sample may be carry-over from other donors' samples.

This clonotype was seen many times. CDR3 DNA: TGTGCCAGCAGTACGTCCCGGGAGCAGTTCTTC. Protein: CASSTSREQFF. The chain uses TRBV12-3 or TRBV12-4 and TRBJ2-1; D unresolved. The CDR3 runs 11 residues. V was clipped by 5 bases and J by 10 bases, with 9 bases between them.

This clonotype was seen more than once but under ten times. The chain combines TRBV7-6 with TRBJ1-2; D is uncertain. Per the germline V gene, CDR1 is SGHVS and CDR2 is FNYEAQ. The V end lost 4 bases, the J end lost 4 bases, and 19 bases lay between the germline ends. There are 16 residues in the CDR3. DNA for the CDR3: TGTGCCAGCAGCTCAAGTCCTCAAGGCCTTCCCTATGGCTACACCTTC. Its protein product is CASSSSPQGLPYGYTF. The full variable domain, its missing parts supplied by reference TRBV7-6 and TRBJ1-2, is GAGVSQSPRYKVTKRGQDVALRCDPISGHVSLYWYRQALGQGPEFLTYFNYEAQQDKSGLPNDRFSAERPEGSISTLTIQRTEQRDSAMYRCASSSSPQGLPYGYTFGSGTRLTVV.

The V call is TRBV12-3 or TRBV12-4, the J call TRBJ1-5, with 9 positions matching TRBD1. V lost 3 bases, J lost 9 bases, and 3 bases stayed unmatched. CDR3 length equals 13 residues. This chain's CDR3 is CASSLTGGAPQHF. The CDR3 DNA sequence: TGTGCCAGCAGTTTGACAGGGGGTGCGCCCCAGCATTTT.

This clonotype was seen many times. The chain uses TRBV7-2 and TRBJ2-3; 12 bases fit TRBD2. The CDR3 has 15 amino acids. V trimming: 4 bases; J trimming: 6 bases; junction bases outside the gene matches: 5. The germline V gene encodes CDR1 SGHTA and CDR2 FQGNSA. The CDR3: CASSSLAGGLDTQYF. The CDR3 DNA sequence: TGTGCCAGCAGCTCTCTAGCGGGGGGGCTTGATACGCAGTATTTT.

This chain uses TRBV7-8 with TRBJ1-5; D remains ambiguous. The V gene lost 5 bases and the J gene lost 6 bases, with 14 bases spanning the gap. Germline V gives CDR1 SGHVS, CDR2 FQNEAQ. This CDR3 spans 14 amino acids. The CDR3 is CASSPTLGGQPQHF. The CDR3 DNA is TGTGCCAGCAGCCCGACCCTGGGCGGTCAGCCCCAGCATTTT.

CDR3 sequence reads: CASSVAAAGGDTQYF. The CDR3 DNA reads TGTGCCAGCAGCGTAGCCGCCGCAGGAGGAGATACGCAGTATTTT. The rearrangement links TRBV9 to TRBJ2-3, with D perhaps TRBD2 (5 bases). The CDR3 loop spans 15 amino acids. Germline values: CDR1 SGDLS, CDR2 YYNGEE. V gave up 0 bases and J gave up 5 bases, with 13 bases separating them. Using reference TRBV9 and TRBJ2-3 for the parts outside the CDR3, the full variable domain is DSGVTQTPKHLITATGQRVTLRCSPRSGDLSVYWYQQSLDQGLQFLIQYYNGEERAKGNILERFSAQQFPDLHSELNLSSLELGDSALYFCASSVAAAGGDTQYFGPGTRLTVL.

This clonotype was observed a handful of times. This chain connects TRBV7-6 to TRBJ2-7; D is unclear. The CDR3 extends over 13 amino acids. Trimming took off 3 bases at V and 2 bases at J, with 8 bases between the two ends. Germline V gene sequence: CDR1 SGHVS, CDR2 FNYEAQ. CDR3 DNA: TGTGCCAGCAGCTTGGAGACACCCTACGAGCAGTACTTC. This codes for CASSLETPYEQYF. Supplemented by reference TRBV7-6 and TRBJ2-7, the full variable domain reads GAGVSQSPRYKVTKRGQDVALRCDPISGHVSLYWYRQALGQGPEFLTYFNYEAQQDKSGLPNDRFSAERPEGSISTLTIQRTEQRDSAMYRCASSLETPYEQYFGPGTRLTVT.

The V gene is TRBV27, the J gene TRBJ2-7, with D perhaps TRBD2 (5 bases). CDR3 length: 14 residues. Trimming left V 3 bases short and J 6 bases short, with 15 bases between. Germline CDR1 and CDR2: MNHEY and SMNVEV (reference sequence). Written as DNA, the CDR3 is TGTGCCAGCAGTTTGCGGCCTAGCCTGAGCGAGCAGTACTTC. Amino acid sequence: CASSLRPSLSEQYF.

In nucleotides, the CDR3 is TGTGCCAGCAGCCCAGGGGCAACTAATGAAAAACTGTTTTTT. This translates into CASSPGATNEKLFF. The chain joins TRBV7-9 to TRBJ1-4; D possibly corresponds to TRBD1 (6 bases). Trimming removed 5 bases at V and 0 bases at J, with 7 bases between. The CDR3 consists of 14 residues. Per the germline V gene, CDR1 is SEHNR and CDR2 is FQNEAQ (reference sequence).

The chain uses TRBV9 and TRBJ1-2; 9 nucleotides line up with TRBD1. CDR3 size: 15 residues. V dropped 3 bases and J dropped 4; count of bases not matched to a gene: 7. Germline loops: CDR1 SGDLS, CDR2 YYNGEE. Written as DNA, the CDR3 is TGTGCCAGCAGCGGAGCAACAGGGGGCGGCTATGGCTACACCTTC. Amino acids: CASSGATGGGYGYTF.

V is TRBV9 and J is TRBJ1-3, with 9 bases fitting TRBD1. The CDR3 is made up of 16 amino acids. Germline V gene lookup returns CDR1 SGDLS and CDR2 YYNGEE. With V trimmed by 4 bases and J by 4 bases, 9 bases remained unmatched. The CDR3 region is CASSPSGTGLGNTIYF. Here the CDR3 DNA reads TGTGCCAGCAGCCCCAGCGGGACAGGGCTCGGAAACACCATATATTTT.

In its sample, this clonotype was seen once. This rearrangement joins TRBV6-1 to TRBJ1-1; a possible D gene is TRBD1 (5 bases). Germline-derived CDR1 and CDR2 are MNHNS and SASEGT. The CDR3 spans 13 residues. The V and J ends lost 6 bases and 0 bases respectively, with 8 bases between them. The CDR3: CASRVGLNTEAFF. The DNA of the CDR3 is TGTGCCAGCAGGGTGGGGCTGAACACTGAAGCTTTCTTT.

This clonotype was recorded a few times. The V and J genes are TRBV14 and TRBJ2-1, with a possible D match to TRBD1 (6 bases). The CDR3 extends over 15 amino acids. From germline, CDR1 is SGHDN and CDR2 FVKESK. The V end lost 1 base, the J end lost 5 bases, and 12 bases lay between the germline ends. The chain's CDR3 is CASSQGLWTDNEQFF. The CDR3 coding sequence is TGTGCCAGCAGCCAAGGACTCTGGACAGACAATGAGCAGTTCTTC. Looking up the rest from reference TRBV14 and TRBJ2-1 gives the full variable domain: EAGVTQFPSHSVIEKGQTVTLRCDPISGHDNLYWYRRVMGKEIKFLLHFVKESKQDESGMPNNRFLAERTGGTYSTLKVQPAELEDSGVYFCASSQGLWTDNEQFFGPGTRLTVL.

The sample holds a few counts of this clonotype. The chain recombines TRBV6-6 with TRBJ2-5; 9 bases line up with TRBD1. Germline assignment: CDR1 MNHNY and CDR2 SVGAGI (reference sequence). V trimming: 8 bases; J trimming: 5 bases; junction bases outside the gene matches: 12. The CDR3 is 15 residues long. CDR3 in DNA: TGTGCCAGCGGTGTAGGGACAGGGTCTCTTGAGACCCAGTACTTC. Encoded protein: CASGVGTGSLETQYF.

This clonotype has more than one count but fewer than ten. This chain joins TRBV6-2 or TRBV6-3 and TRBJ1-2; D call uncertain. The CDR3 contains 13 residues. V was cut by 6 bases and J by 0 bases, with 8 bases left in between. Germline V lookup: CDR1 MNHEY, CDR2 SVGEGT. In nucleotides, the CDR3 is TGTGCCAGCAGCTATAGAGCTAACTATGGCTACACCTTC. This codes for CASSYRANYGYTF.

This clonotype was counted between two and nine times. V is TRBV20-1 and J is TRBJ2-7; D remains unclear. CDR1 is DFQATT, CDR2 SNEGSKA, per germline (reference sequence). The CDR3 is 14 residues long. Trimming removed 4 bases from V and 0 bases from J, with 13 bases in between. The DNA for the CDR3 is TGCAGTGCTATTGAAACTGTTCGCTCCTACGAGCAGTACTTC. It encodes CSAIETVRSYEQYF.

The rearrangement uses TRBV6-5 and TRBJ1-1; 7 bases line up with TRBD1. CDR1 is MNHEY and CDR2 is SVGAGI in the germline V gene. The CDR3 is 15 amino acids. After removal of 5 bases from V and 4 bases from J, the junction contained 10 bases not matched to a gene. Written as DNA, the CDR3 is TGTGCCAGCAGTGCCCACAGGGGCTGGGGCACTGAAGCTTTCTTT. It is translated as CASSAHRGWGTEAFF.

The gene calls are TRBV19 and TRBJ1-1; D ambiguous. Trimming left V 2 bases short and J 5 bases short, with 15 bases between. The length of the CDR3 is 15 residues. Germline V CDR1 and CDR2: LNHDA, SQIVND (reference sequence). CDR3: CASSIYAEVQTEAFF. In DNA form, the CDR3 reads TGTGCCAGTAGTATATATGCGGAAGTTCAGACTGAAGCTTTCTTT.

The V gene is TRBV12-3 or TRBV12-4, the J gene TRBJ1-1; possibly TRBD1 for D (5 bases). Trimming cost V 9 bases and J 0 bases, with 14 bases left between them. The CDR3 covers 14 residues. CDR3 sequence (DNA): TGTGCCAGTTCGGGAGGGACGGTGAACACTGAAGCTTTCTTT. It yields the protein CASSGGTVNTEAFF.

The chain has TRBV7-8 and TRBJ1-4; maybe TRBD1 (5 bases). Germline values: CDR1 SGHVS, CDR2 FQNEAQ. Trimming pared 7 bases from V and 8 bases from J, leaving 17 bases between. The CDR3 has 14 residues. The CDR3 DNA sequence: TGTGCCAGCAACCACGCAGGGCGGTCCGAAAAACTGTTTTTT. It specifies CASNHAGRSEKLFF. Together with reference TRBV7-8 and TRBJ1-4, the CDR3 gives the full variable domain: GAGVSQSPRYKVAKRGQDVALRCDPISGHVSLFWYQQALGQGPEFLTYFQNEAQLDKSGLPSDRFFAERPEGSVSTLKIQRTQQEDSAVYLCASNHAGRSEKLFFGSGTQLSVL.

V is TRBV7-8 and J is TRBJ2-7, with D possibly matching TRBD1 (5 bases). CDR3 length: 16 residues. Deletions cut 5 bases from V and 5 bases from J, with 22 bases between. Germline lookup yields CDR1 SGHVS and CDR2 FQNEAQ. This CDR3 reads CASSELLDISNHEQYF. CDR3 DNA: TGTGCCAGCAGCGAGCTTTTGGACATCTCGAATCACGAGCAGTACTTC. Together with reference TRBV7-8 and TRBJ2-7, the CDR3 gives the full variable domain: GAGVSQSPRYKVAKRGQDVALRCDPISGHVSLFWYQQALGQGPEFLTYFQNEAQLDKSGLPSDRFFAERPEGSVSTLKIQRTQQEDSAVYLCASSELLDISNHEQYFGPGTRLTVT.

CDR3 protein: CASSLGQGLNTEAFF. Here the CDR3 DNA reads TGTGCCAGCAGCTTAGGTCAGGGCTTGAACACTGAAGCTTTCTTT. The rearrangement joins TRBV7-9 to TRBJ1-1, with a possible D match to TRBD1 (5 bases). Looked up from germline, CDR1 is SEHNR and CDR2 is FQNEAQ (reference sequence). The CDR3 runs to 15 residues. Trimming took 1 base from V and 0 from J, leaving 9 bases between them.

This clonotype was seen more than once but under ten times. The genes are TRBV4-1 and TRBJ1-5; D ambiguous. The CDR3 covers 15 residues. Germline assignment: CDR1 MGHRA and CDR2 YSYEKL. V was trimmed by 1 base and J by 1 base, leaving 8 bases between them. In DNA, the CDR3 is TGCGCCAGCAGCCAAGTCCTGGGAAGCAATCAGCCCCAGCATTTT. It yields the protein CASSQVLGSNQPQHF.

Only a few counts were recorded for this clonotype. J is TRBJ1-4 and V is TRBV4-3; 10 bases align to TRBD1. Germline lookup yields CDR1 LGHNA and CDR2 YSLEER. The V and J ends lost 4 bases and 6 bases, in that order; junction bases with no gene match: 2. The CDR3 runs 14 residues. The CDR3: CASSRTGGDEKLFF. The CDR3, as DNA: TGCGCCAGCAGCCGGACAGGGGGAGATGAAAAACTGTTTTTT.

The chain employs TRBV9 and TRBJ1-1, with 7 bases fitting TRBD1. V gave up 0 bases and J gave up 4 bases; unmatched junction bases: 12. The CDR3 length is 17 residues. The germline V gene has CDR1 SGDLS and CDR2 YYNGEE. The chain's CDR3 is CASSVEGAVGIGTEAFF. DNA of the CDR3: TGTGCCAGCAGCGTAGAGGGGGCGGTAGGTATCGGCACTGAAGCTTTCTTT.